The 26 T cell receptor beta chains below were found in one sample sequenced in a study of blood T cell repertoires in COVID-19. Only in-frame clones appear in the TCRdb table, and some are missing; sequencing was by immunoSEQ multiplex PCR. The sample records approximately 42,000 clones, around three quarters being singletons. What was sequenced was peripheral blood. These receptors were taken from a man at least 80 years old with acute or convalescent COVID-19.

This sequence joins TRBV28 and TRBJ1-2, with TRBD1 as a possible D gene (5 bases). Germline CDR1 reads MDHEN; CDR2 reads SYDVKM. The CDR3 is made up of 13 amino acids. The V end was cut by 7 bases, the J end by 5 bases, with 14 bases between. CDR3 region: CASIPAGRYGYTF. Written as DNA, the CDR3 is TGTGCCAGCATCCCCGCAGGGAGGTATGGCTACACCTTC.

The chain links TRBV9 to TRBJ2-3; D might be TRBD1 (5 bases). The CDR3 has 16 residues. The germline V gene encodes CDR1 SGDLS and CDR2 YYNGEE. V was shortened by 5 bases and J by 2 bases, with 18 bases between the two germline ends. This CDR3 is CASSLVGLPNTDTQYF. Written as DNA, the CDR3 is TGTGCCAGCAGTCTAGTGGGGCTACCCAACACAGATACGCAGTATTTT.

The chain joins TRBV7-2 to TRBJ2-1; TRBD2 matches 16 bases. CDR1 and CDR2 from the germline V gene are SGHTA and FQGNSA. This CDR3 region has 16 residues. The V segment lost 5 bases and the J segment 10 bases; nucleotides outside the gene matches: 8. CDR3 protein: CASSPPGLAGGVEQFF. The CDR3 coding sequence is TGTGCCAGCAGCCCTCCGGGACTAGCGGGAGGGGTGGAGCAGTTCTTC.

This clone was recorded many times. The rearrangement uses TRBV29-1 and TRBJ1-1; possible D gene TRBD1, 6 bases. Germline lookup yields CDR1 SQVTM and CDR2 ANQGSEA. This CDR3 region has 14 residues. V dropped 5 bases and J dropped 1 base, with 14 bases sitting between them. CDR3 nucleotide sequence: TGCAGCGTTCAAACGACAGGAAGGAACACTGAAGCTTTCTTT. Its translation: CSVQTTGRNTEAFF.

V is TRBV27 and J is TRBJ2-1; 7 positions match TRBD2. V trimming: 7 bases; J trimming: 6 bases; junction bases outside the gene matches: 9. CDR1 is MNHEY, CDR2 SMNVEV, per germline (reference sequence). The CDR3 sequence is 14 residues long. The CDR3 loop is CASMDGRLLNEQFF. CDR3 sequence (DNA): TGTGCCAGCATGGACGGGAGGCTCCTCAATGAGCAGTTCTTC.

The rearrangement joins TRBV27 to TRBJ1-1, with TRBD1 matching over 7 bases. CDR1 MNHEY and CDR2 SMNVEV come from the germline V gene (reference sequence). J was trimmed by 4 bases and V by 7 bases; bases with no gene match: 12. This CDR3 region has 15 residues. DNA for the CDR3: TGTGCCAGCACCGTAGGGGGCGCGGGTGTCACTGAAGCTTTCTTT. It translates to CASTVGGAGVTEAFF.

CDR3 in amino acids: CASSPSGGFKGNTIYF. The CDR3 DNA is TGTGCCAGCTCACCCTCAGGGGGCTTTAAAGGAAACACCATATATTTT. The rearrangement uses TRBV18 and TRBJ1-3; TRBD1 aligns across 8 bases. V dropped 3 bases and J dropped 4; count of bases not matched to a gene: 8. Germline CDR1 is KGHSH and CDR2 is LQKENI. The CDR3 totals 16 residues.

This clone was found a few times. V gene TRBV7-2 combines with J gene TRBJ1-1, with TRBD1 matching over 10 bases. The CDR3 contains 15 residues. V lost 5 bases and J lost 4; bases outside the gene matches: 7. The germline V gene has CDR1 SGHTA and CDR2 FQGNSA. DNA of the CDR3: TGTGCCAGCAGCCCAAGACAGGGGGCGCGCACTGAAGCTTTCTTT. It yields the protein CASSPRQGARTEAFF.

J is TRBJ2-3 and V is TRBV9; TRBD2 matches at 13 bases. The germline gives CDR1 SGDLS, CDR2 YYNGEE. This CDR3 region has 16 residues. V shed 3 bases and J 3 bases; nucleotides not matched to a gene: 4. In nucleotides, the CDR3 is TGTGCCAGCAGCGCTTCGGGACTAGCGGGAACAGATACGCAGTATTTT. As protein: CASSASGLAGTDTQYF. The whole variable domain, remainder taken from reference TRBV9 and TRBJ2-3, is DSGVTQTPKHLITATGQRVTLRCSPRSGDLSVYWYQQSLDQGLQFLIQYYNGEERAKGNILERFSAQQFPDLHSELNLSSLELGDSALYFCASSASGLAGTDTQYFGPGTRLTVL.

J is TRBJ1-5 and V is TRBV28, with 7 bases that match TRBD1. The CDR3 consists of 14 residues. Germline lookup yields CDR1 MDHEN and CDR2 SYDVKM. V lost 7 bases and J lost 4; bases outside the gene matches: 7. CDR3 sequence reads: CASIFDRVNQPQHF. The CDR3 DNA is TGTGCCAGCATTTTTGACAGGGTGAATCAGCCCCAGCATTTT.

This clone was observed a few times. The V gene is TRBV11-2, the J gene TRBJ2-5; 8 nucleotides match TRBD2. There are 17 residues in the CDR3. Germline CDR1 and CDR2: SGHAT and FQNNGV. V trimming: 5 bases; J trimming: 1 base; junction bases outside the gene matches: 12. This CDR3 reads CASSEGKGGRIQETQYF. In DNA, the CDR3 is TGTGCCAGCAGCGAGGGGAAGGGCGGGAGGATCCAAGAGACCCAGTACTTC.

V usage is TRBV28 and J usage is TRBJ2-1; 8 nucleotides match TRBD2. J was trimmed by 3 bases and V by 5 bases; bases with no gene match: 9. CDR1 is MDHEN, CDR2 SYDVKM, per germline. The length of the CDR3 is 16 residues. In DNA, the CDR3 is TGTGCCAGCAGTCCCTCCACTAGCGGCCTCTACAATGAGCAGTTCTTC. As protein: CASSPSTSGLYNEQFF. The full variable domain, its missing parts supplied by reference TRBV28 and TRBJ2-1, is DVKVTQSSRYLVKRTGEKVFLECVQDMDHENMFWYRQDPGLGLRLIYFSYDVKMKEKGDIPEGYSVSREKKERFSLILESASTNQTSMYLCASSPSTSGLYNEQFFGPGTRLTVL.

The CDR3 spells CASSRGQESEAFF. In nucleotides, the CDR3 is TGTGCCAGCAGTCGTGGACAGGAGAGTGAAGCTTTCTTT. The chain has TRBV7-2 and TRBJ1-1, with TRBD1 matching over 7 bases. The germline V gene encodes CDR1 SGHTA and CDR2 FQGNSA. CDR3 length equals 13 residues. Germline trimming cut 6 bases from V and 7 bases from J; bases unmatched to any gene: 8.

The genes are TRBV6-5 and TRBJ1-1; D gene unclear. Deletions cut 8 bases from V and 1 base from J, with 11 bases between. There are 13 residues in the CDR3. Germline V lookup: CDR1 MNHEY, CDR2 SVGAGI. The CDR3 loop reads CASLKRSNTEAFF. Written as DNA, the CDR3 is TGTGCCAGCCTTAAGAGGTCGAACACTGAAGCTTTCTTT.

The rearrangement joins TRBV6-5 to TRBJ1-5; the match to TRBD1 covers 7 bases. The CDR3 totals 15 residues. Germline trimming cut 6 bases from V and 2 bases from J; bases unmatched to any gene: 7. From germline, CDR1 is MNHEY and CDR2 SVGAGI. CDR3 bases: TGTGCCAGCAGCTTGACAGGGTCCGGCAATCAGCCCCAGCATTTT. Its translation is CASSLTGSGNQPQHF.

This chain joins TRBV6-5 and TRBJ2-1; tentative D call: TRBD2 (6 bases). Germline CDR1 is MNHEY and CDR2 is SVGAGI. The CDR3 extends over 16 amino acids. V lost 0 bases and J lost 6, with 15 bases in between. The CDR3 coding sequence is TGTGCCAGCAGTTACTCTGGGCTAGCGATCCCCAATGAGCAGTTCTTC. Its protein product is CASSYSGLAIPNEQFF.

This rearrangement joins TRBV7-8 to TRBJ2-7, with 12 bases aligning to TRBD2. The junction had 3 bases not matched to a gene; V was cut back by 5 bases and J by 1 base. The CDR3 is made up of 15 amino acids. Germline CDR1 reads SGHVS; CDR2 reads FQNEAQ. The CDR3 DNA follows: TGTGCCAGCAGCCTCGGACTAGCGGGGTCCTACGAGCAGTACTTC. This codes for CASSLGLAGSYEQYF.

This chain connects TRBV28 to TRBJ1-6; D is unresolved. Between the trimmed V and J ends, which lost 7 bases and 10 bases, there was a span of 20 bases. Germline lookup yields CDR1 MDHEN and CDR2 SYDVKM. The CDR3 is made up of 15 amino acids. The CDR3 protein is CASTGLALAGSPLHF. The CDR3 DNA sequence: TGTGCCAGCACGGGCCTGGCCCTCGCGGGATCACCCCTCCACTTT.

This clone was recorded only once. The chain uses TRBV28 and TRBJ2-7, with D possibly matching TRBD2 (6 bases). The CDR3 is 13 amino acids. V gave up 5 bases and J gave up 3 bases, with 11 bases separating them. The V gene's germline CDR1 is MDHEN and CDR2 SYDVKM. The CDR3 reads CASSPPEGYEQYF. The CDR3 nucleotides read TGTGCCAGCAGTCCTCCGGAGGGCTACGAGCAGTACTTC.

The chain carries TRBV6-2 or TRBV6-3 and TRBJ1-2; D remains ambiguous. V was shortened by 0 bases and J by 3 bases, with 11 bases between the two germline ends. This CDR3 region has 15 residues. CDR1 is MNHEY, CDR2 SVGEGT, per germline. CDR3 region: CASSYSGGVDYGYTF. The CDR3 DNA is TGTGCCAGCAGTTACTCGGGAGGCGTGGACTATGGCTACACCTTC.

The chain links TRBV19 to TRBJ2-7; 7 nucleotides line up with TRBD1. Germline V lookup: CDR1 LNHDA, CDR2 SQIVND (reference sequence). V lost 0 bases to trimming and J lost 6 bases; unmatched junction nucleotides: 5. The CDR3 has 14 residues. CDR3: CASSIDPTGSEQYF. The CDR3 DNA follows: TGTGCCAGTAGTATAGATCCGACAGGGTCCGAGCAGTACTTC.

This sequence joins TRBV19 and TRBJ2-1; 7 nucleotides align to TRBD1. Germline V gives CDR1 LNHDA, CDR2 SQIVND (reference sequence). This CDR3 has 14 residues. V dropped 5 bases and J dropped 9; count of bases not matched to a gene: 10. The CDR3 loop reads CASSPRTGGFEQFF. Written as DNA, the CDR3 is TGTGCCAGTAGTCCACGGACAGGTGGGTTTGAGCAGTTCTTC.

In its sample, this clone was seen once. The V call is TRBV7-8, the J call TRBJ2-4; D may be TRBD1 (6 bases). Germline CDR1 and CDR2: SGHVS and FQNEAQ. This CDR3 is built from 13 residues. Trimming left V 5 bases short and J 9 bases short, with 14 bases between. This CDR3 reads CASSRQEVGIQYF. CDR3 in DNA: TGTGCCAGCAGCAGACAGGAGGTGGGCATTCAGTACTTC.

This clone was counted a few times. The CDR3 nucleotides read TGTGCCAGCAATAAACTACTAGCGCCCTACAATGAGCAGTTCTTC. Its translation: CASNKLLAPYNEQFF. The chain links TRBV5-4 to TRBJ2-1; 7 bases map to TRBD2. The CDR3 contains 15 residues. V was pared by 6 bases and J by 2 bases, with 8 bases of the junction left unmatched. Germline CDR1 SGHNT, CDR2 YYREEE (reference sequence).

This chain connects TRBV3-1 (or the pseudogene TRBV3-2) to TRBJ1-2; no definite D call. The CDR3 totals 14 residues. Trimming pared 4 bases from V and 7 bases from J, leaving 16 bases between. The germline V gene encodes CDR1 LGHDT and CDR2 YNNKEL (reference sequence). Here the CDR3 reads CASSPYGSGGGYTF. In DNA, the CDR3 is TGTGCCAGCAGCCCTTACGGGTCCGGCGGTGGCTACACCTTC.

V is TRBV4-1 and J is TRBJ2-1, with TRBD2 matching over 7 bases. The J segment lost 5 bases and the V segment lost 2 bases, leaving 9 bases of the junction unmatched. The CDR3 consists of 16 residues. Germline V gives CDR1 MGHRA, CDR2 YSYEKL. As DNA, the CDR3 is TGCGCCAGCAGCCAAATCGGGACTAAGATCCACAATGAGCAGTTCTTC. It is translated as CASSQIGTKIHNEQFF.